This T cell receptor (beta chain) was profiled in a study of control samples from healthy donors and cancer patients. The method was immunoSEQ multiplex PCR; TCRdb's version includes in-frame clones alone and lacks a portion of them. The sample shows about 120,000 clones, over 85% of them seen only once. The TCR comes from a man younger than 35 in good health. The specimen was blood.

This CDR3 reads CASRDTSSYNEQFF. CDR3 in DNA: TGTGCCAGTAGAGACACGAGCTCCTACAATGAGCAGTTCTTC. This chain joins TRBV19 and TRBJ2-1, with no clear D. The length of the CDR3 is 14 residues. V was trimmed by 6 bases and J by 0 bases, leaving 9 bases between them. Germline CDR1 is LNHDA and CDR2 is SQIVND (reference sequence).